A selection of T cell receptor beta chains follows, all from one sample in a study of tumor-infiltrating lymphocytes in localized non-small cell lung cancer. Only in-frame clones appear in the TCRdb table, and some are missing; sequencing was by immunoSEQ multiplex PCR. Of under 20,000 clones listed, 75% were seen once; the top ten hold approximately 8.6%. Source material: lung tumor tissue. The receptor set was obtained from a human donor with non-small cell lung cancer. Each CDR3 is given with its conserved first and last residue. D genes are given only for firm matches. The listing skips clone size in some rows; elsewhere it reads once, few, many or a size class.

>15|NA|NA|TRBV2
CASSEQAKGNQPQHF
>16|medium-sized|TRBD1|TRBV4-2
CASSQVSGQGLQPQHF
>18|NA|TRBD1|TRBV30
CAWSVGQGLNSGANVLTF
>15|NA|TRBD1|TRBV19
CASSWDRASTDTQYF
>13|NA|NA|TRBV6-1
CASSLRYLDGYTF
>16|NA|TRBD2|TRBV9
CASSEIAGSQTGELFF
>17|once|TRBD2|TRBV14
CASSQRGIGLAGDEQFF
>11|once|NA|TRBV20-1
CSAIITDTQYF
>14|NA|NA|TRBV7-9
CASSLAGMDSPLHF
>13|NA|NA|TRBV6-1
CASDRKGTDTQYF
>15|NA|TRBD1|TRBV2
CASSRPGQGAGEQYF
>12|NA|NA|TRBV7-2
CASSPLDYEQYF
>15|NA|TRBD2|TRBV6-5
CASSYQISGEGAQYF
>17|NA|TRBD2|TRBV16
CASSHRTSGRALNEQYF
>17|NA|TRBD1|TRBV13
CASSRQGAWELNTEAFF
>15|few|NA|TRBV21-1
CASSKDPSDSQTQYF
>13|NA|TRBD2|TRBV7-7
CASSSTKSGGQYF
>15|NA|TRBD1|TRBV6-1
CASNDRGRSDYGYTF
>17|few|TRBD1|TRBV28
CASRDSGTGAVTGELFF
>12|NA|NA|TRBV14
CASSPGLYGYTF
>14|NA|NA|TRBV10-1
CASSESGQTYEQYF
>15|NA|TRBD1|TRBV14
CASSPRTGGKETQYF
>15|few|NA|TRBV2
CASSDPSTTSYEQYF
>15|NA|NA|TRBV30
CAWSVRWDRNEKLFF
>17|NA|TRBD2|TRBV4-2
CASSLSGRAFGKNIQYF
>16|NA|TRBD2|TRBV5-4
CASSSDPSGTKNIQYF
>11|NA|NA|TRBV29-1
CSVGVNTEAFF
>16|NA|TRBD1|TRBV19
CASETGGTYSNQPQHF
>16|once|TRBD1|TRBV18
CASSRGQALSGNTIYF